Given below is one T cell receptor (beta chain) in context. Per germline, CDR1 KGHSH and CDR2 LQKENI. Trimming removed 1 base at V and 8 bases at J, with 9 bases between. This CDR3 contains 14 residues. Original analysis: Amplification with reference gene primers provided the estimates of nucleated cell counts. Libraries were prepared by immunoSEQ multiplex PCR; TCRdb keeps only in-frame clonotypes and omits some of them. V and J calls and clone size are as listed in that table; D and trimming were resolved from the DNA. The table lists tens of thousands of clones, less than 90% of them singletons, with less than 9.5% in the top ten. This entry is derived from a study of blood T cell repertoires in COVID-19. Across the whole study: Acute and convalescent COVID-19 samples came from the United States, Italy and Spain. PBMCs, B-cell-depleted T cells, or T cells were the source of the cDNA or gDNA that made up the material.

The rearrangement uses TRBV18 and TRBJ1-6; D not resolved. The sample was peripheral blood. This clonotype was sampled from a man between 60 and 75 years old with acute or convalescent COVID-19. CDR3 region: CASSPRTEYSPLHF. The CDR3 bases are TGTGCCAGCTCACCACGAACAGAGTATTCACCCCTCCACTTT.